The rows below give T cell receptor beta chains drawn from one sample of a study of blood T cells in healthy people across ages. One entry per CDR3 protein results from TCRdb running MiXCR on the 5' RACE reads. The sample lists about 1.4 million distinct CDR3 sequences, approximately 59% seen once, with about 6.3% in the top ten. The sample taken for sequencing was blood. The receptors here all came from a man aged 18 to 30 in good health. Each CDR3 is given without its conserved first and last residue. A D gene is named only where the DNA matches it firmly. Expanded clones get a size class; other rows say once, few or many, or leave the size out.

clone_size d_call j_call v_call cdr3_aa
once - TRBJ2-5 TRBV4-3 ASGQDSSGKTQY
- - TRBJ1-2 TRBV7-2 ASSPPGGAYGYT
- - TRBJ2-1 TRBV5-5 ASSSGKVYRTTRAEQF
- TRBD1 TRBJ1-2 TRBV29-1 SVQRTGANYGYT
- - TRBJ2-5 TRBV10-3 AISELDPAGTQY
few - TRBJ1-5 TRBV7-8 ASGAGTANQPQH
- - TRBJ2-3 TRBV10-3 AISELVVRETDTQY
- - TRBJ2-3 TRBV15 ATAEGGTFTDTQY
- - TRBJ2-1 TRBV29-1 SVESASSENNEQF
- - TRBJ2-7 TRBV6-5 ASSRDPRYEQY
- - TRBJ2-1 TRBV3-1 ASSPRQVYNEQF
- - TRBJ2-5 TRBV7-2 ASSLVYFQETQY
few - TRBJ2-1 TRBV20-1 SASRGYEQF
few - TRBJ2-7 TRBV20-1 SALGRDAYEQY
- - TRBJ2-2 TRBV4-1 ASSQERRSGELF
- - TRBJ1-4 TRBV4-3 ASSQDGGTEKLF
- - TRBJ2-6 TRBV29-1 SVDISSGANVLT
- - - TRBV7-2 ASSLDKGPCEQY
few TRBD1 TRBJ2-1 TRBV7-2 ASSFRGTGEQF
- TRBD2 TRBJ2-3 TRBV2 ASSWTSGDTQY
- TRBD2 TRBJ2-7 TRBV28 ASSPRGGLERY
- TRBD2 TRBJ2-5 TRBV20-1 SARRGLEKETQY
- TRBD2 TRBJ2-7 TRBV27 ASSSGLADYYEQY
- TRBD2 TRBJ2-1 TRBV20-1 SARPQGLAGASSYNEQF
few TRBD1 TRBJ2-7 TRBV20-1 SARDVQGADPYEQY
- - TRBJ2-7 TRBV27 ASSAADGSSYEQY
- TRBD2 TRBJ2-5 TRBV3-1 ASSQDLRGNQETQY
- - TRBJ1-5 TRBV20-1 SAAGNRDNRPQH
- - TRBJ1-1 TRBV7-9 ASSLMGANTEAF